These 8 T cell receptor beta chains share one sample of origin, sequenced in a study of blood T cell repertoires in COVID-19. The repertoire was sequenced with immunoSEQ multiplex PCR; TCRdb's copy has only in-frame clones and lacks some. The table shows 210,000 or so clones, with 80% occurring only once. Material for sequencing was PBMCs or T cells enriched from blood (not recorded which). The receptors come from a man younger than 45 with acute COVID-19.

The V gene is TRBV3-1 (or the pseudogene TRBV3-2), the J gene TRBJ1-6, with 7 bases identical to TRBD1. The CDR3 sequence is 17 residues long. Germline trimming cut 3 bases from V and 9 bases from J; bases unmatched to any gene: 14. Per germline, CDR1 LGHDT and CDR2 YNNKEL (reference sequence). The CDR3 sequence: CASSHLQGPSRSSPLHF. The CDR3 DNA is TGTGCCAGCAGCCATCTACAGGGGCCCTCACGGAGTTCACCCCTCCACTTT.

V usage is TRBV7-9 and J usage is TRBJ2-4; D is ambiguous. The germline CDR1 and CDR2 sequences are SEHNR and FQNEAQ (reference sequence). The CDR3 extends over 13 amino acids. With 9 bases removed from V and 0 bases from J, the gap between germline ends came to 9 bases. The CDR3 DNA reads as TGTGCCAGGGCCCCTCTAGCCAAAAACATTCAGTACTTC. It is translated as CARAPLAKNIQYF.

This rearrangement joins TRBV25-1 to TRBJ2-1, with 10 bases lining up with TRBD2. The CDR3 totals 15 residues. The V gene end was trimmed by 6 bases and the J gene end by 9 bases; junction bases not matched to a gene: 11. From germline, CDR1 is MGHDK and CDR2 SYGVNS. The CDR3 DNA follows: TGTGCCAGCAGCCGGGGTCTAGCGGGGGTCAGTGAGCAGTTCTTC. Amino acid sequence: CASSRGLAGVSEQFF.

The CDR3 DNA reads TGTGCCAGCTCACCCAGGGTTACCGTCGGCAGGAATTCAAACACTGAAGCTTTCTTT. Amino acids: CASSPRVTVGRNSNTEAFF. The V gene is TRBV18, the J gene TRBJ1-1, with a weak D call TRBD1 (5 bases). V was trimmed by 3 bases and J by 2 bases, leaving 25 bases between them. The CDR3 extends over 19 amino acids. Germline CDR1 KGHSH, CDR2 LQKENI.

CDR3 bases: TGCGCCAGCTCCGGAGTGGAGTCGGGACTAGCCATAGATACGCAGTATTTT. Its protein is CASSGVESGLAIDTQYF. The chain uses TRBV10-2 and TRBJ2-3, with TRBD2 matching over 9 bases. J gave up 5 bases and V 8 bases, and 17 bases lay outside the gene matches. The CDR3 length is 17 residues. Per germline, CDR1 WSHSY and CDR2 SAAADI.

This chain connects TRBV28 to TRBJ2-3; 8 bases fit TRBD2. The germline V gene has CDR1 MDHEN and CDR2 SYDVKM. The ends lost 10 bases at V and 4 bases at J; junction bases unmatched: 7. This CDR3 region has 13 residues. Here the CDR3 reads CATSRGAADTQYF. CDR3 DNA sequence: TGTGCCACCTCGCGGGGGGCTGCAGATACGCAGTATTTT.

This chain uses TRBV27 with TRBJ2-1; D uncertain. The CDR3 extends over 14 amino acids. Trimming shortened V by 6 bases and J by 6 bases, and 15 bases separated the two germline ends. Germline CDR1 is MNHEY and CDR2 is SMNVEV (reference sequence). The CDR3 spells CASSLAGSPNEQFF. CDR3 DNA: TGTGCCAGCAGCCTCGCCGGTAGTCCCAATGAGCAGTTCTTC.

The rearrangement uses TRBV6-5 and TRBJ2-1, with TRBD2 matching 14 bases. The length of the CDR3 is 16 residues. CDR1 is MNHEY and CDR2 is SVGAGI in the germline V gene. V was pared by 2 bases and J by 6 bases, with 3 bases of the junction left unmatched. CDR3 DNA sequence: TGTGCCAGCAGTTACCCCGGGACTAGCGGGGGCAATGAGCAGTTCTTC. The encoded protein is CASSYPGTSGGNEQFF.